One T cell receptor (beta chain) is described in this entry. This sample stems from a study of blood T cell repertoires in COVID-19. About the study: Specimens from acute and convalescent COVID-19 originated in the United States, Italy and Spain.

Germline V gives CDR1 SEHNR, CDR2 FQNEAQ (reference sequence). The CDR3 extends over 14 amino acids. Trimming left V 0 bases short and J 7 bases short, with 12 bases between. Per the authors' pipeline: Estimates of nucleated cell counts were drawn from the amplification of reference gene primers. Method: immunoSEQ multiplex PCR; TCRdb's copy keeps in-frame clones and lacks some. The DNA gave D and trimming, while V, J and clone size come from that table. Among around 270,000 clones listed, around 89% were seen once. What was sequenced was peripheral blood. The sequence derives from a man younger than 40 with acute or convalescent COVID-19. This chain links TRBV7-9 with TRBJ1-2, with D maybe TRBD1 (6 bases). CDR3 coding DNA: TGTGCCAGCAGCTTAGCGGAACAGGGTTTTGGCTACACCTTC. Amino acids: CASSLAEQGFGYTF.